The 8 T cell receptor beta chains below all came from one sample that was sequenced in a study of blood T cell dynamics during melanoma immunotherapy. The time point was: pre-treatment baseline. Sequenced by immunoSEQ multiplex PCR; TCRdb stores in-frame clones only, minus some. The top ten clones hold less than 6.5% of a sample with about 14,000 clones, under 90% of them seen once. Material: blood, obtained from a patient treated with checkpoint blockade. These receptors were collected from a human donor with melanoma.

The J gene is TRBJ1-4, the V gene TRBV14; TRBD1 might be the D (6 bases). The CDR3 consists of 16 residues. Trimming took off 6 bases at V and 0 bases at J, with 14 bases between the two ends. The V gene's germline CDR1 is SGHDN and CDR2 FVKESK. The CDR3 sequence is CASSRGGLATNEKLFF. CDR3 sequence (DNA): TGTGCCAGCAGTCGGGGGGGCCTTGCAACTAATGAAAAACTGTTTTTT.

The V call is TRBV18, the J call TRBJ2-7, with D perhaps TRBD1 or TRBD2 (7 bases each). The V and J ends lost 3 bases and 6 bases respectively, with 12 bases between them. The CDR3 consists of 13 residues. CDR1 is KGHSH and CDR2 is LQKENI in the germline V gene. Written as DNA, the CDR3 is TGTGCCAGCTCACCTACAGGGGAGGGCGAGCAGTACTTC. Translated: CASSPTGEGEQYF.

V is TRBV9 and J is TRBJ2-2, with D tentatively TRBD2 (5 bases). Per germline, CDR1 SGDLS and CDR2 YYNGEE. Between the trimmed V and J ends, which lost 0 bases and 7 bases, there was a span of 13 bases. The CDR3 contains 15 residues. CDR3 residues: CASSVAGMEGGELFF. Written as DNA, the CDR3 is TGTGCCAGCAGCGTAGCCGGGATGGAAGGCGGGGAGCTGTTTTTT.

The V call is TRBV29-1, the J call TRBJ2-1; D unclear. Trimming took 4 bases from V and 7 from J, leaving 20 bases between them. The CDR3 loop spans 15 amino acids. CDR1 and CDR2 (germline): SQVTM, ANQGSEA. The DNA of the CDR3 is TGCAGCGTTGCCACCCTCAGGCTCGCCGAAAATGAGCAGTTCTTC. Its translation: CSVATLRLAENEQFF.

The chain joins TRBV7-7 to TRBJ1-5, with D unresolved. Deletions cut 3 bases from V and 11 bases from J, with 11 bases between. From germline, CDR1 is SSHAT and CDR2 FNYEAQ (reference sequence). The CDR3 covers 12 residues. CDR3 in DNA: TGTGCCAGCAGCTTGCAGATGGGCGCCCAGCATTTT. Protein: CASSLQMGAQHF.

This clone was seen once. J is TRBJ1-6 and V is TRBV19; 7 nucleotides align to TRBD1. There are 15 residues in the CDR3. Trimming at V came to 5 bases and at J to 9 bases, leaving 10 bases not matched to a gene. The germline CDR1 and CDR2 sequences are LNHDA and SQIVND (reference sequence). The CDR3 reads CASSSLTGTGSPLHF. In DNA, the CDR3 is TGTGCCAGTAGTTCTCTGACAGGGACGGGTTCACCCCTCCACTTT.

The rearrangement uses TRBV19 and TRBJ1-5; D unresolved. Germline V CDR1 and CDR2: LNHDA, SQIVND (reference sequence). CDR3 length equals 16 residues. The V end was cut by 0 bases, the J end by 3 bases, with 12 bases between. The CDR3, as DNA: TGTGCCAGTAGTATAGATCTATGGGTACCCAATCAGCCCCAGCATTTT. Its protein is CASSIDLWVPNQPQHF. The variable domain in full, with the rest retrieved from reference TRBV19 and TRBJ1-5, is DGGITQSPKYLFRKEGQNVTLSCEQNLNHDAMYWYRQDPGQGLRLIYYSQIVNDFQKGDIAEGYSVSREKKESFPLTVTSAQKNPTAFYLCASSIDLWVPNQPQHFGDGTRLSIL.

The chain links TRBV5-4 to TRBJ2-1; D assignment may be TRBD1 or TRBD2 (6 bases each). From germline, CDR1 is SGHNT and CDR2 YYREEE (reference sequence). V gave up 4 bases and J gave up 6 bases, with 20 bases separating them. The CDR3 length is 16 residues. The CDR3 loop reads CASSGGVYRDLNEQFF. For the CDR3, the DNA is TGTGCCAGCAGCGGAGGGGTTTACAGGGACCTCAATGAGCAGTTCTTC.